These 23 T cell receptor beta chains were all obtained from the same sample, sequenced in a study of Ad26.COV2.S vaccination and SARS-CoV-2 variants. The treatment was: some 20 received Ad26.COV2.S at low or high dose, single or two shots; about 5 received placebo; per-sample allocation not given. Vaccine and placebo recipients were sampled on day 63 after the first injection. Clones were sequenced by immunoSEQ multiplex PCR, and TCRdb holds only the in-frame ones, with some missing. The sample has about 320,000 clones, around 81% seen once. The input for sequencing was peripheral blood, taken in a trial of Ad26.COV2.S vaccine versus placebo. The receptor source for this set is a person between 18 and 60 years old who received the Ad26.COV2.S COVID-19 vaccine or a placebo.

This clone was observed a single time. The chain couples TRBV5-1 to TRBJ1-3; TRBD1 matches 8 bases. The CDR3 is 16 residues long. V gave up 4 bases and J gave up 0 bases; unmatched junction bases: 6. CDR1 is SGHRS, CDR2 YFSETQ, per germline. CDR3 amino acids: CASSPGTGVSGNTIYF. In DNA, the CDR3 is TGCGCCAGCAGCCCGGGGACAGGAGTCTCTGGAAACACCATATATTTT.

The chain combines TRBV4-1 with TRBJ2-7; a weak D match, TRBD1 (6 bases). Germline V CDR1 and CDR2: MGHRA, YSYEKL. The CDR3 covers 15 residues. V lost 1 base to trimming and J lost 2 bases, with 12 bases between them. DNA of the CDR3: TGCGCCAGCAGCCAAGCTGGACAGCTTGCCTACGAGCAGTACTTC. It codes for CASSQAGQLAYEQYF.

In its sample, this clone was seen a few times. The V call is TRBV30, the J call TRBJ1-1; D might be TRBD1 (5 bases). The CDR3 contains 15 residues. Germline V gives CDR1 GTSNPN, CDR2 SVGIG (reference sequence). The ends were cut back, 3 bases at V and 4 bases at J, with 18 bases in the middle. For the CDR3, the DNA is TGTGCCTGGAGGATTGCAGGGACTACGGCCACTGAAGCTTTCTTT. Its translation is CAWRIAGTTATEAFF.

V is TRBV25-1 and J is TRBJ2-3; 8 bases are a match to TRBD1. The CDR3 contains 15 residues. V dropped 8 bases and J dropped 2; count of bases not matched to a gene: 9. CDR1 is MGHDK and CDR2 is SYGVNS in the germline V gene. The CDR3 DNA reads as TGTGCCAGCGGCCAGACAGGGGACCCCACAGATACGCAGTATTTT. Translated: CASGQTGDPTDTQYF.

This clone was seen once. The chain recombines TRBV5-4 with TRBJ1-1; tentatively, D is TRBD1 (5 bases). V shed 4 bases and J shed 0 bases, with 13 bases lying between them. Looked up from germline, CDR1 is SGHNT and CDR2 is YYREEE (reference sequence). This CDR3 has 15 amino acids. The CDR3 is CASSPGRGVNTEAFF. The CDR3 bases are TGTGCCAGCAGCCCCGGACGAGGGGTGAACACTGAAGCTTTCTTT.

The rearrangement uses TRBV24-1 and TRBJ2-2, with D unresolved. Looked up from germline, CDR1 is KGHDR and CDR2 is SFDVKD. The CDR3 totals 17 residues. V was clipped by 0 bases and J by 1 base, with 11 bases between them. As DNA, the CDR3 is TGTGCCACCAGTGATTTGGGTTTGTCGGTGAACACCGGGGAGCTGTTTTTT. It yields the protein CATSDLGLSVNTGELFF.

The chain joins TRBV5-1 to TRBJ1-4; 7 nucleotides agree with TRBD1. Germline V gene sequence: CDR1 SGHRS, CDR2 YFSETQ. V shed 0 bases and J 7 bases; nucleotides not matched to a gene: 6. The CDR3 runs to 15 residues. CDR3 amino acids: CASSLVRAGGEKLFF. CDR3 nucleotides: TGCGCCAGCAGCTTGGTTCGGGCAGGGGGTGAAAAACTGTTTTTT.

This chain uses TRBV5-5 with TRBJ1-1; TRBD1 is a possible D gene (5 bases). CDR1 and CDR2 from the germline V gene are SGHKS and YYEKEE (reference sequence). This CDR3 region has 13 residues. The V end was cut by 4 bases, the J end by 7 bases, with 14 bases between. The CDR3 spells CASSRGVDNEAFF. The CDR3 bases are TGTGCCAGCAGCCGGGGGGTAGACAATGAAGCTTTCTTT. The entire variable domain, with the rest obtained from reference TRBV5-5 and TRBJ1-1, is as follows: DAGVTQSPTHLIKTRGQQVTLRCSPISGHKSVSWYQQVLGQGPQFIFQYYEKEERGRGNFPDRFSARQFPNYSSELNVNALLLGDSALYLCASSRGVDNEAFFGQGTRLTVV.

The table lists this clone with a few counts. The genes are TRBV6-5 and TRBJ1-2; TRBD1 matches at 8 bases. Trimming at V came to 4 bases and at J to 4 bases, leaving 8 bases not matched to a gene. CDR1 MNHEY and CDR2 SVGAGI come from the germline V gene. This CDR3 is 15 amino acids long. The CDR3 bases are TGTGCCAGCAGTTTTAAAGCAACAGGGGGCTATGGCTACACCTTC. Translating gives CASSFKATGGYGYTF.

The CDR3 bases are TGTGCCAGTAGTAGTGATTCTGGGGGGTGGAATGAGCAGTTCTTC. This sequence encodes CASSSDSGGWNEQFF. The chain carries TRBV19 and TRBJ2-1, with a tentative D call TRBD2 (6 bases). There are 15 residues in the CDR3. Per the germline V gene, CDR1 is LNHDA and CDR2 is SQIVND (reference sequence). Trimming cost V 4 bases and J 7 bases, with 17 bases left between them.

This chain joins TRBV21-1 and TRBJ2-7; the table assigns TRBD2, which was not confirmed against the DNA. TRBV21-1 is flagged as a pseudogene. This CDR3 is 12 amino acids long. DNA for the CDR3: TGTGCCAGCAGCATGGAGGGAAAGGAGCAGTACTTC. Protein product: CASSMEGKEQYF.

Written as DNA, the CDR3 is TGTGCCAGCACCCCTAGGGACAGGGTCGTTGATGGCTACACCTTC. It encodes CASTPRDRVVDGYTF. The rearrangement links TRBV2 to TRBJ1-2, with 9 positions matching TRBD1. Germline V lookup: CDR1 SNHLY, CDR2 FYNNEI. There are 15 residues in the CDR3. Trimming took 7 bases from V and 6 from J; bases not matched to a gene: 12.

This clone was picked up one time. The chain couples TRBV5-1 to TRBJ1-2, with 12 nucleotides matching TRBD1. The germline gives CDR1 SGHRS, CDR2 YFSETQ. The CDR3 sequence is 17 residues long. Trimming took 2 bases from V and 3 from J; bases not matched to a gene: 8. DNA for the CDR3: TGCGCCAGCAGCTTCGGGGACAGGGGGCGTTTAGACTATGGCTACACCTTC. Amino acid sequence: CASSFGDRGRLDYGYTF.

This clone was recorded a few times. V gene TRBV28 combines with J gene TRBJ2-3; D is undetermined. Germline loops: CDR1 MDHEN, CDR2 SYDVKM. This CDR3 has 15 residues. The V and J ends lost 4 bases and 5 bases respectively, with 16 bases between them. CDR3 residues: CASSSRVGFQDTQYF. DNA for the CDR3: TGTGCCAGCAGTTCAAGGGTAGGGTTTCAAGATACGCAGTATTTT.

This sequence joins TRBV7-9 and TRBJ1-3; D remains ambiguous. Trimming took off 0 bases at V and 8 bases at J, with 8 bases between the two ends. CDR1 is SEHNR and CDR2 is FQNEAQ in the germline V gene (reference sequence). The CDR3 length is 13 residues. The CDR3 DNA reads TGTGCCAGCAGCTTAGCTGGGAGCGACACCATATATTTT. Translating it yields CASSLAGSDTIYF.

V usage is TRBV6-5 and J usage is TRBJ2-3; 11 bases fit TRBD1. This CDR3 has 15 amino acids. Looked up from germline, CDR1 is MNHEY and CDR2 is SVGAGI. J lost 2 bases, V lost 6 bases, and 4 bases had no gene match. The DNA of the CDR3 is TGTGCCAGCAGGGACAGGGGGCGATACACAGATACGCAGTATTTT. Its protein is CASRDRGRYTDTQYF.

The gene calls are TRBV27 and TRBJ2-5; 7 bases line up with TRBD1. The CDR3 has 13 amino acids. The V and J ends lost 5 bases and 2 bases, in that order; junction bases with no gene match: 2. The germline gives CDR1 MNHEY, CDR2 SMNVEV (reference sequence). The CDR3 DNA sequence: TGTGCCAGCAGTGGACAGGCGCAAGAGACCCAGTACTTC. Translated, it gives CASSGQAQETQYF.

V usage is TRBV10-3 and J usage is TRBJ2-1; 8 bases fit TRBD1. The V gene's germline CDR1 is ENHRY and CDR2 SYGVKD. J lost 3 bases, V lost 0 bases, and 1 base had no gene match. CDR3 length: 15 residues. The CDR3 DNA follows: TGTGCCATCAGTGAGTCGGGACAGGTCTACAATGAGCAGTTCTTC. It is translated as CAISESGQVYNEQFF.

The gene calls are TRBV12-3 or TRBV12-4 and TRBJ2-1; D is perhaps TRBD1 (5 bases). The CDR3 runs to 13 residues. V lost 0 bases to trimming and J lost 10 bases, with 10 bases between them. The CDR3 DNA reads as TGTGCCAGCAGTTTAGCGAACAGGCACGAGCAGTTCTTC. Its translation is CASSLANRHEQFF.

The sample holds one count of this clone. The chain joins TRBV5-1 to TRBJ1-1, with a weak D call TRBD1 (5 bases). CDR1 is SGHRS, CDR2 YFSETQ, per germline. V was shortened by 6 bases and J by 0 bases, with 12 bases between the two germline ends. The CDR3 has 14 amino acids. The CDR3: CASTPGTMNTEAFF. The CDR3 nucleotides are TGCGCCAGCACCCCCGGGACGATGAACACTGAAGCTTTCTTT.

This clone showed up many times. The genes are TRBV19 and TRBJ2-5; 9 bases fit TRBD2. The CDR3 sequence is 15 residues long. With 5 bases clipped from V and 2 bases from J, the junction kept 6 bases outside the gene matches. The V gene's germline CDR1 is LNHDA and CDR2 SQIVND (reference sequence). As DNA, the CDR3 is TGTGCCAGTAGTGTGACTAGCGGAGATCAAGAGACCCAGTACTTC. The encoded protein is CASSVTSGDQETQYF. The full variable domain, with the rest looked up from reference TRBV19 and TRBJ2-5, is DGGITQSPKYLFRKEGQNVTLSCEQNLNHDAMYWYRQDPGQGLRLIYYSQIVNDFQKGDIAEGYSVSREKKESFPLTVTSAQKNPTAFYLCASSVTSGDQETQYFGPGTRLLVL.

V is TRBV7-7 and J is TRBJ1-5, with D possibly TRBD1 on 6 matching bases. Germline assignment: CDR1 SSHAT and CDR2 FNYEAQ (reference sequence). The CDR3 covers 16 residues. V shed 2 bases and J shed 2 bases, with 13 bases lying between them. The CDR3 nucleotides read TGTGCCAGCAGCTTATTAGAAGGGGGGGGCAATCAGCCCCAGCATTTT. Its translation is CASSLLEGGGNQPQHF.

J is TRBJ1-2 and V is TRBV11-2; D is undetermined. Deletions cut 3 bases from V and 7 bases from J, with 6 bases between. The CDR3 is 11 residues long. Germline V gene lookup returns CDR1 SGHAT and CDR2 FQNNGV. The CDR3 spells CASSFGTGYTF. Written as DNA, the CDR3 is TGTGCCAGCAGCTTTGGCACTGGCTACACCTTC.